A selection of T cell receptor beta chains follows, all from one sample in a study of CD8 T cells in Susac syndrome. TCRdb redid the calling of the immunoSEQ multiplex PCR reads with MiXCR, one entry per CDR3 protein. In the table there are roughly 160,000 distinct CDR3 sequences, around 94% of which are singletons. The sequenced sample was CD4+ T cells from PBMCs. These receptor sequences come from a human donor in good health. The conserved cysteine and the conserved F or W are not part of the CDR3 here.

cdr3_aa: ASSRWTGRADQPQH
v_call: TRBV6-1
j_call: TRBJ1-5
cdr3_length: 14

cdr3_aa: ASGQLNTEAF
v_call: TRBV2
j_call: TRBJ1-1
cdr3_length: 10

cdr3_aa: ASSHGTAGNEQF
v_call: TRBV12-3/TRBV12-4
j_call: TRBJ2-1
cdr3_length: 12

cdr3_aa: ASSGPGLGETQY
v_call: TRBV7-2
j_call: TRBJ2-5
cdr3_length: 12

cdr3_aa: SVDSRNIYGYT
v_call: TRBV29-1
j_call: TRBJ1-2
cdr3_length: 11

cdr3_aa: ASSPLPRGGAYNEQF
v_call: TRBV18
j_call: TRBJ2-1
cdr3_length: 15

cdr3_aa: ASSFPDVLSSYEQY
v_call: TRBV12-3/TRBV12-4
j_call: TRBJ2-7
cdr3_length: 14

cdr3_aa: AWSVRYDYGYT
v_call: TRBV30
j_call: TRBJ1-2
cdr3_length: 11

cdr3_aa: ASSRSGSHEQF
v_call: TRBV6-5
j_call: TRBJ2-1
cdr3_length: 11

cdr3_aa: SVTGQSVNGYT
v_call: TRBV29-1
j_call: TRBJ1-2
cdr3_length: 11

cdr3_aa: ASSQAPRSNTEAF
v_call: TRBV4-3
j_call: TRBJ1-1
cdr3_length: 13

cdr3_aa: ASSLGEINQPQH
v_call: TRBV28
j_call: TRBJ1-5
cdr3_length: 12

cdr3_aa: ASSSRNSPLH
v_call: TRBV4-3
j_call: TRBJ1-6
cdr3_length: 10

cdr3_aa: ASSQVPGPYEQY
v_call: TRBV3-1
j_call: TRBJ2-7
cdr3_length: 12

cdr3_aa: ASSIDQNAVYEQY
v_call: TRBV19
j_call: TRBJ2-7
cdr3_length: 13

cdr3_aa: ASVDWRTGNTIY
v_call: TRBV6-5
j_call: TRBJ1-3
cdr3_length: 12

cdr3_aa: ASSPGTPSDEQY
v_call: TRBV5-1
j_call: TRBJ2-7
cdr3_length: 12

cdr3_aa: ASSLSGVNSYEQY
v_call: TRBV27
j_call: TRBJ2-7
cdr3_length: 13

cdr3_aa: ASSQGGGRGRREKLF
v_call: TRBV4-3
j_call: TRBJ1-4
cdr3_length: 15

cdr3_aa: ASRPGSGAYNEQF
v_call: TRBV12-3/TRBV12-4
j_call: TRBJ2-1
cdr3_length: 13

cdr3_aa: ASSQDYGTGPYEQY
v_call: TRBV3-1
j_call: TRBJ2-7
cdr3_length: 14

cdr3_aa: ASSLRGQTNQPQH
v_call: TRBV7-2
j_call: TRBJ1-5
cdr3_length: 13

cdr3_aa: ASSLVGTVRQPQH
v_call: TRBV27
j_call: TRBJ1-5
cdr3_length: 13

cdr3_aa: SVEGLTDSGNTIY
v_call: TRBV29-1
j_call: TRBJ1-3
cdr3_length: 13

cdr3_aa: ATKNEQY
v_call: TRBV15
j_call: TRBJ2-7
cdr3_length: 7

cdr3_aa: ASSPPGDKQETQY
v_call: TRBV12-3/TRBV12-4
j_call: TRBJ2-5
cdr3_length: 13

cdr3_aa: ATSQGGYSNQPQH
v_call: TRBV15
j_call: TRBJ1-5
cdr3_length: 13

cdr3_aa: ACIPGQHSGANVLT
v_call: TRBV30
j_call: TRBJ2-6
cdr3_length: 14

cdr3_aa: AWTGSGNTIY
v_call: TRBV30
j_call: TRBJ1-3
cdr3_length: 10

cdr3_aa: SALDYQETQY
v_call: TRBV20-1
j_call: TRBJ2-5
cdr3_length: 10

cdr3_aa: AWRGGSGAVSVDTQY
v_call: TRBV30
j_call: TRBJ2-3
cdr3_length: 15

cdr3_aa: ASSVEGVNSPLH
v_call: TRBV9
j_call: TRBJ1-6
cdr3_length: 12

cdr3_aa: ASSFLGGNTEAF
v_call: TRBV5-1
j_call: TRBJ1-1
cdr3_length: 12

cdr3_aa: ASSQAPTGGAAQY
v_call: TRBV3-1
j_call: TRBJ2-5
cdr3_length: 13

cdr3_aa: ASSQGRWSQY
v_call: TRBV3-1
j_call: TRBJ2-4
cdr3_length: 10

cdr3_aa: SAGGRETQY
v_call: TRBV20-1
j_call: TRBJ2-5
cdr3_length: 9

cdr3_aa: ASSHAGGANTEAF
v_call: TRBV4-1
j_call: TRBJ1-1
cdr3_length: 13

cdr3_aa: ASSLSRGLQH
v_call: TRBV12-3/TRBV12-4
j_call: TRBJ1-5
cdr3_length: 10

cdr3_aa: ASSLGQGFGETQY
v_call: TRBV5-1
j_call: TRBJ2-5
cdr3_length: 13

cdr3_aa: ASSVDIEQF
v_call: TRBV9
j_call: TRBJ2-1
cdr3_length: 9

cdr3_aa: SAGNTEAF
v_call: TRBV29-1
j_call: TRBJ1-1
cdr3_length: 8

cdr3_aa: ASSGGTLDEKLF
v_call: TRBV4-3
j_call: TRBJ1-4
cdr3_length: 12